A single sample is the source of the 14 T cell receptor beta chains below, sequenced in a study of T cells in localized non-small cell lung cancer. Clones were read by immunoSEQ multiplex PCR, and TCRdb kept only the in-frame ones, dropping some. Of around 53,000 clones in the sample, over 70% are singletons; the top ten hold about 4.7%. The sample here was PBMCs, taken before any cancer treatment. The receptors here all came from a woman aged 40-69 years with stage II lung adenocarcinoma.

This chain uses TRBV5-1 with TRBJ1-5; 7 positions match TRBD1. The CDR3 is 18 amino acids. Germline loops: CDR1 SGHRS, CDR2 YFSETQ. Losses at the gene ends were 4 bases for V and 0 bases for J; bases not matched to a gene: 13. CDR3 nucleotides: TGCGCCAGCAGCCCTTTGGGGCAGGGGGGAGATAGCAATCAGCCCCAGCATTTT. Residues: CASSPLGQGGDSNQPQHF.

The rearrangement links TRBV19 to TRBJ2-5; no definite D call. Germline V lookup: CDR1 LNHDA, CDR2 SQIVND (reference sequence). This CDR3 contains 13 residues. Trimming shortened V by 6 bases and J by 10 bases, and 18 bases separated the two germline ends. CDR3 amino acids: CASSAGSWFDQYF. DNA of the CDR3: TGTGCCAGTAGCGCAGGCTCTTGGTTCGACCAGTACTTC.

This chain links TRBV11-2 with TRBJ1-5, with 7 bases identical to TRBD1. With V trimmed by 5 bases and J by 5 bases, 6 bases remained unmatched. The CDR3 is made up of 14 amino acids. Germline V gene lookup returns CDR1 SGHAT and CDR2 FQNNGV. CDR3: CASSVQGDDQPQHF. The DNA for the CDR3 is TGTGCCAGCAGCGTTCAGGGGGACGATCAGCCCCAGCATTTT.

This clone was seen a single time. This chain links TRBV2 with TRBJ2-7; D might be TRBD2 (6 bases). Germline V gene data show CDR1 as SNHLY and CDR2 as FYNNEI. This CDR3 contains 14 residues. The ends were cut back, 1 base at V and 3 bases at J, with 10 bases in the middle. CDR3 region: CASSEEVGSYEQYF. CDR3 bases: TGTGCCAGCAGTGAAGAGGTCGGGAGCTACGAGCAGTACTTC.

In this sample, this clone turned up once. The chain is built from TRBV11-3 and TRBJ2-2, with D perhaps TRBD1 (6 bases). The CDR3 loop spans 16 amino acids. V lost 4 bases to trimming and J lost 6 bases, with 18 bases between them. Germline V gene lookup returns CDR1 SGHNT and CDR2 YENEEA. The CDR3 region has the DNA TGTGCCAGCAGCTCTAGTCCTCAGGGGATACCCGGGGAGCTGTTTTTT. Its translation: CASSSSPQGIPGELFF.

The gene calls are TRBV6-1 and TRBJ2-7; weak D call: TRBD2 (5 bases). Germline loops: CDR1 MNHNS, CDR2 SASEGT. This CDR3 has 15 amino acids. V lost 0 bases, J lost 0 bases, and 9 bases lay in between. The CDR3 DNA is TGTGCCAGCAGTGAAGCGCCTAGCTCCTCCTACGAGCAGTACTTC. Protein product: CASSEAPSSSYEQYF.

V gene TRBV5-6 combines with J gene TRBJ1-2; 8 bases agree with TRBD1. Trimming took 0 bases from V and 8 from J; bases not matched to a gene: 6. This CDR3 spans 14 amino acids. The germline V gene encodes CDR1 SGHDT and CDR2 YYEEEE. CDR3 sequence: CASSLEQGARGYTF. The CDR3, as DNA: TGTGCCAGCAGCTTGGAGCAGGGGGCGAGGGGCTACACCTTC.

The chain recombines TRBV7-9 with TRBJ2-2; no clear D gene. Germline-derived CDR1 and CDR2 are SEHNR and FQNEAQ (reference sequence). V was shortened by 3 bases and J by 0 bases, with 5 bases between the two germline ends. CDR3 length: 14 residues. The CDR3 region is CASSLNSNTGELFF. Written as DNA, the CDR3 is TGTGCCAGCAGCTTGAATTCGAACACCGGGGAGCTGTTTTTT.

The chain has TRBV5-6 and TRBJ2-7; no firm D call. This CDR3 is 11 amino acids long. Germline CDR1 SGHDT, CDR2 YYEEEE. The ends were cut back, 2 bases at V and 5 bases at J, with 5 bases in the middle. The CDR3 region is CASSLRNEQYF. CDR3 coding DNA: TGTGCCAGCAGCTTACGAAACGAGCAGTACTTC.

The chain has TRBV11-2 and TRBJ2-7; D call uncertain. Between the trimmed V and J ends, which lost 1 base and 0 bases, there was a span of 16 bases. Per germline, CDR1 SGHAT and CDR2 FQNNGV. The CDR3 extends over 17 amino acids. The DNA for the CDR3 is TGTGCCAGCAGCTTAGGACCATCATACTTGATCTCCTACGAGCAGTACTTC. This gives the protein CASSLGPSYLISYEQYF.

The chain employs TRBV18 and TRBJ1-1; D perhaps matches TRBD1 (5 bases). With 5 bases removed from V and 8 bases from J, the gap between germline ends came to 15 bases. The V gene's germline CDR1 is KGHSH and CDR2 LQKENI. The CDR3 consists of 13 residues. CDR3 loop: CASSTQKGQEAFF. CDR3 nucleotides: TGTGCCAGCTCAACTCAGAAGGGGCAAGAAGCTTTCTTT. The variable domain in full, completed from reference TRBV18 and TRBJ1-1, reads NAGVMQNPRHLVRRRGQEARLRCSPMKGHSHVYWYRQLPEEGLKFMVYLQKENIIDESGMPKERFSAEFPKEGPSILRIQQVVRGDSAAYFCASSTQKGQEAFFGQGTRLTVV.

V and J are TRBV19 and TRBJ1-1; the D is unclear. From germline, CDR1 is LNHDA and CDR2 SQIVND (reference sequence). CDR3 size: 13 residues. The V gene lost 3 bases and the J gene lost 5 bases, with 10 bases spanning the gap. CDR3 coding DNA: TGTGCCAGTAGTATTAGCCGTTGGACTGAAGCTTTCTTT. Translating gives CASSISRWTEAFF.

This clone was seen a few times. V and J are TRBV7-2 and TRBJ1-5, with D unclear. There are 15 residues in the CDR3. Per the germline V gene, CDR1 is SGHTA and CDR2 is FQGNSA. V was clipped by 3 bases and J by 4 bases, with 13 bases between them. Written as DNA, the CDR3 is TGTGCCAGCAGCTTTTTGAGGGTAAAAAATCAGCCCCAGCATTTT. It encodes CASSFLRVKNQPQHF.

This clone came up a few times. The chain recombines TRBV4-3 with TRBJ2-7; D gene unclear. Trimming left V 0 bases short and J 4 bases short, with 7 bases between. CDR1 is LGHNA, CDR2 YSLEER, per germline. This CDR3 comprises 13 residues. The CDR3 DNA follows: TGCGCCAGCAGCCAAGACGCCGGTTACGAGCAGTACTTC. Translated: CASSQDAGYEQYF.